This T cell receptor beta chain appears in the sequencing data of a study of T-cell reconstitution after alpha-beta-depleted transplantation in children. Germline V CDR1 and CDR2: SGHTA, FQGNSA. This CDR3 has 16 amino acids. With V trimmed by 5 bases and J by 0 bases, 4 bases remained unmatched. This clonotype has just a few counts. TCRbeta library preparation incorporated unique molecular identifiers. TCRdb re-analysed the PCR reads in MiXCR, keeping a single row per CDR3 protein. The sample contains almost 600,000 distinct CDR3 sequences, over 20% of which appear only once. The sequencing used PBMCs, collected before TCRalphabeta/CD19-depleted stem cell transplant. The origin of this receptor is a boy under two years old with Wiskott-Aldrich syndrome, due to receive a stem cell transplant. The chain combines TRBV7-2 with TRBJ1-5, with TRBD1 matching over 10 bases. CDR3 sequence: CASSPTGGYSNQPQHF. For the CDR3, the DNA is TGTGCCAGCAGCCCGACAGGGGGCTATAGCAATCAGCCCCAGCATTTT.